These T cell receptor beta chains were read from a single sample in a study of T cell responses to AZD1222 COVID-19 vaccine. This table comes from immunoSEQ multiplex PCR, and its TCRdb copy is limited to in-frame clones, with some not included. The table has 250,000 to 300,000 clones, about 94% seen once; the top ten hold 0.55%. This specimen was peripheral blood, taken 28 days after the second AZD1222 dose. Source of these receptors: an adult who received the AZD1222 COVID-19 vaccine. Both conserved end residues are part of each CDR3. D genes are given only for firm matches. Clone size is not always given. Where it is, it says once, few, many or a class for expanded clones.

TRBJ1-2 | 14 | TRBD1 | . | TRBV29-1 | CSVARDRLNYGYTF | TGCAGCGTTGCAAGGGACAGACTTAACTATGGCTACACCTTC
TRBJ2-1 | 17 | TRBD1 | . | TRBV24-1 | CATSPQPRQGLYNEQFF | TGTGCCACCAGTCCTCAACCGCGACAGGGCCTATACAATGAGCAGTTCTTC
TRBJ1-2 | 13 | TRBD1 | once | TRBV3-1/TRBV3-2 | CASSGGSGYGYTF | TGTGCCAGCTCAGGGGGCTCGGGCTATGGCTACACCTTC
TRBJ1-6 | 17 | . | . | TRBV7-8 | CASSLARTLGPYSPLHF | TGTGCCAGCAGCTTAGCCCGGACACTAGGACCCTATTCACCCCTCCACTTT
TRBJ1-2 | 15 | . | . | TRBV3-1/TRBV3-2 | CASSQRASSHYGYTF | TGTGCCAGCAGCCAAAGGGCCTCCTCCCACTATGGCTACACCTTC
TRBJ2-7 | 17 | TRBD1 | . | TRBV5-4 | CASSLFRGGTGTYEQYF | TGTGCCAGCAGCTTGTTCCGTGGCGGGACAGGGACCTACGAGCAGTACTTC
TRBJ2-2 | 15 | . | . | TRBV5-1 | CASSPGGRNTGELFF | TGCGCCAGCAGCCCCGGGGGCCGGAACACCGGGGAGCTGTTTTTT
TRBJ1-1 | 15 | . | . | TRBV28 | CASSFNRVANTEAFF | TGTGCCAGCAGTTTTAATCGGGTTGCAAACACTGAAGCTTTCTTT
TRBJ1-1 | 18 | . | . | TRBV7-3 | CASSHCFVCWGRNTEAFF | TGTGCCAGCAGCCACTGCTTTGTGTGTTGGGGCAGAAACACTGAAGCTTTCTTT
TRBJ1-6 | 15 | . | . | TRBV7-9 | CASSLGELYNSPLHF | TGTGCCAGCAGCTTAGGGGAGCTTTATAATTCACCCCTCCACTTT
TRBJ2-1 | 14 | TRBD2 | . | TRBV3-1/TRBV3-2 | CASSQVGLENEQFF | TGTGCCAGCAGCCAAGTGGGACTAGAAAATGAGCAGTTCTTC
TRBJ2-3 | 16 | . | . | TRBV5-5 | CASSTTPGVSTDTQYF | TGTGCCAGCAGTACGACTCCAGGGGTTTCGACAGATACGCAGTATTTT